This T cell receptor beta chain is drawn from a study of T cell repertoires in cytomegalovirus infection. Study-level background: Evidence of both CMV infection and a matching HLA type came from public TCR beta signatures.

This clonotype was recorded many times. Germline CDR1 reads MNHNS; CDR2 reads SASEGT. The length of the CDR3 is 16 residues. Between the trimmed V and J ends, which lost 1 base and 0 bases, there was a span of 11 bases. TCRdb used MiXCR to reprocess the reads, holding one entry per CDR3 protein. Among about 180,000 distinct CDR3 sequences listed, around 15% were seen once. The TCR sequence derives from a human donor in good health (CMV status not recorded). Some clones in this sample may be carry-over from other donors' samples. The chain uses TRBV6-1 and TRBJ2-3; D is unclear. Sequencing input: PBMCs. The CDR3, as DNA: TGTGCCAGCAGTGAAGGACCCGGCTCTAGCACAGATACGCAGTATTTT. As protein: CASSEGPGSSTDTQYF.